One and the same sample provided the 30 T cell receptor beta chains below, sequenced in a study of T cells after yellow fever vaccination. Each CDR3 protein gets one entry after TCRdb re-called the 5' RACE reads with MiXCR. The data contain tens of thousands of distinct CDR3 sequences, roughly 4.7% of them singletons. This specimen was PBMCs, either bulk or a sorted T-cell subset (CD4+, CD8+, memory, or dextramer-sorted; not recorded which), taken on the day of the yellow fever booster vaccination. The receptors come from a man younger than 30 who received the YFV17D yellow fever vaccine.

Comments on this clonotype: This sequence may be a read error, since a much larger clone differs from it by one base. This chain joins TRBV10-2 and TRBJ2-1; D is unclear. This CDR3 contains 12 residues. V lost 4 bases and J 6 bases, leaving 7 bases between the germline ends. Germline assignment: CDR1 WSHSY and CDR2 SAAADI. The CDR3 DNA reads as TGCGCCAGCAGTGTAAATTCCAATGAGCAGTTCTTC. Its protein is CASSVNSNEQFF.

In its sample, this clonotype was seen many times. The J gene is TRBJ1-6, the V gene TRBV27; perhaps TRBD1 as D (5 bases). Trimming pared 7 bases from V and 10 bases from J, leaving 11 bases between. From germline, CDR1 is MNHEY and CDR2 SMNVEV (reference sequence). The CDR3 covers 12 residues. The CDR3 region is CASKGVGSPLHF. In DNA form, the CDR3 reads TGTGCCAGCAAAGGGGTAGGGTCACCCCTCCACTTT.

This clonotype was found many times. The genes are TRBV11-1 and TRBJ2-2, with D possibly being TRBD1 (6 bases). The germline gives CDR1 SGHAT, CDR2 FQDESV (reference sequence). The CDR3 runs to 15 residues. V dropped 2 bases and J dropped 3 bases, with 10 bases sitting between them. In nucleotides, the CDR3 is TGTGCCAGCAGCTTAACAGGGCTCGACACCGGGGAGCTGTTTTTT. Its translation is CASSLTGLDTGELFF.

This clonotype was seen many times. The V gene is TRBV5-1, the J gene TRBJ2-3, with 7 bases lining up with TRBD1. The CDR3 covers 14 residues. The V gene's germline CDR1 is SGHRS and CDR2 YFSETQ. Germline trimming cut 7 bases from V and 0 bases from J; bases unmatched to any gene: 5. The CDR3 nucleotides read TGCGCCAGCGCCCCGGGACAGAGCACAGATACGCAGTATTTT. Translation: CASAPGQSTDTQYF. The variable domain in full, with the rest retrieved from reference TRBV5-1 and TRBJ2-3, is KAGVTQTPRYLIKTRGQQVTLSCSPISGHRSVSWYQQTPGQGLQFLFEYFSETQRNKGNFPGRFSGRQFSNSRSEMNVSTLELGDSALYLCASAPGQSTDTQYFGPGTRLTVL.

This clonotype was counted ten times or more. This sequence joins TRBV4-2 and TRBJ2-7; D is unresolved. The germline gives CDR1 LGHNA, CDR2 YNFKEQ. V was clipped by 0 bases and J by 7 bases, with 10 bases between them. The CDR3 extends over 13 amino acids. The CDR3 loop reads CASSQDLGREQYV. CDR3 bases: TGTGCCAGCAGCCAAGATCTCGGACGGGAGCAGTACGTC.

Many counts were recorded for this clonotype. The chain couples TRBV7-2 to TRBJ2-3, with D perhaps being TRBD1 or TRBD2 (5 bases each). This CDR3 has 16 amino acids. The ends were cut back, 6 bases at V and 6 bases at J, with 22 bases in the middle. The germline CDR1 and CDR2 sequences are SGHTA and FQGNSA. CDR3: CASSLVTGREEDTQYF. DNA of the CDR3: TGTGCCAGCAGTCTAGTGACGGGGCGAGAGGAGGATACGCAGTATTTT.

This clonotype was seen repeatedly, ten times or more. The rearrangement joins TRBV20-1 to TRBJ2-4, with TRBD2 matching 8 bases. This CDR3 region has 18 residues. V gave up 3 bases and J gave up 3 bases; unmatched junction bases: 16. CDR1 and CDR2 from the germline V gene are DFQATT and SNEGSKA (reference sequence). The CDR3 loop is CSARIPGLGLGGKNIQYF. DNA for the CDR3: TGCAGTGCTAGGATTCCGGGACTAGGGCTGGGTGGCAAAAACATTCAGTACTTC.

Ten or more counts support this clonotype. The chain couples TRBV10-3 to TRBJ2-1, with 13 bases lining up with TRBD2. Germline V gene sequence: CDR1 ENHRY, CDR2 SYGVKD. CDR3 length equals 17 residues. With V trimmed by 5 bases and J by 0 bases, 4 bases remained unmatched. The CDR3 reads CAISWTSGGSSYNEQFF. The DNA for the CDR3 is TGTGCCATCAGTTGGACTAGCGGGGGTAGCTCCTACAATGAGCAGTTCTTC.

This clonotype was seen repeatedly, ten times or more. The chain couples TRBV2 to TRBJ1-2; the D gene is possibly TRBD1 (5 bases). There are 15 residues in the CDR3. Trimming removed 5 bases at V and 8 bases at J, with 21 bases between. The germline V gene has CDR1 SNHLY and CDR2 FYNNEI. CDR3 residues: CASSSLTATLGGYTF. DNA for the CDR3: TGTGCCAGCAGTTCCCTGACAGCCACTCTGGGCGGCTACACCTTC.

This clonotype was detected many times. The genes are TRBV4-1 and TRBJ1-1; D remains ambiguous. The CDR3 contains 14 residues. The V gene's germline CDR1 is MGHRA and CDR2 YSYEKL. V lost 4 bases to trimming and J lost 4 bases, with 13 bases between them. The CDR3 nucleotides read TGCGCCAGCAGCCTAAGGACTCTGGGCACTGAAGCTTTCTTT. Amino acid sequence: CASSLRTLGTEAFF.

This chain uses TRBV7-2 with TRBJ1-1; D gene unclear. V lost 5 bases and J 11 bases, leaving 18 bases between the germline ends. The germline V gene encodes CDR1 SGHTA and CDR2 FQGNSA. The CDR3 is 13 residues long. The CDR3 DNA is TGTGCCAGCAGCACCACACCGGGCCCCGCGGCTTTCTTT. Translated, it gives CASSTTPGPAAFF.

This clonotype came up many times. The V call is TRBV7-3, the J call TRBJ2-3, with D possibly TRBD2 on 6 matching bases. Germline V CDR1 and CDR2: SGHTA, FQGTGA. There are 13 residues in the CDR3. Trimming took 1 base from V and 6 from J, leaving 8 bases between them. As DNA, the CDR3 is TGTGCCAGCAGCTTAAATGGAGGGGATACGCAGTATTTT. Its protein is CASSLNGGDTQYF.

At least ten counts were recorded for this clonotype. The CDR3 sequence: CASSLGNRDTGELFF. CDR3 nucleotide sequence: TGTGCCAGCAGCTTGGGTAATCGGGACACCGGGGAGCTGTTTTTT. The V and J genes are TRBV7-2 and TRBJ2-2; unclear D gene. V lost 3 bases and J lost 3, with 11 bases in between. The CDR3 has 15 amino acids. The germline V gene encodes CDR1 SGHTA and CDR2 FQGNSA.

At least ten counts were recorded for this clonotype. V usage is TRBV12-3 or TRBV12-4 and J usage is TRBJ2-7; D perhaps matches TRBD2 (7 bases). The CDR3 is made up of 15 amino acids. Trimming pared 6 bases from V and 1 base from J, leaving 16 bases between. CDR3 sequence (DNA): TGTGCCAGCAGCCCGACGGGGGGCTTTTCCTACGAGCAGTACTTC. Protein sequence: CASSPTGGFSYEQYF.

By sample fraction, this clonotype is medium-sized. The chain couples TRBV6-5 to TRBJ2-3; D is unresolved. This CDR3 is 15 amino acids long. CDR1 and CDR2 from the germline V gene are MNHEY and SVGAGI. V lost 4 bases, J lost 0 bases, and 11 bases lay in between. The CDR3 DNA follows: TGTGCCAGCAGTTTGCGACACTCTAGCACAGATACGCAGTATTTT. Protein product: CASSLRHSSTDTQYF.

The sample holds many counts of this clonotype. V is TRBV4-2 and J is TRBJ1-2, with 8 bases fitting TRBD1. CDR3 size: 17 residues. Germline CDR1 LGHNA, CDR2 YNFKEQ. Trimming cost V 5 bases and J 2 bases; bases outside gene matches: 13. DNA of the CDR3: TGTGCCAGCAGCACCCTGACAGGGGCCAGGGGCAACTATGGCTACACCTTC. It encodes CASSTLTGARGNYGYTF.

This clonotype was seen many times. The genes are TRBV5-1 and TRBJ1-1; 7 nucleotides line up with TRBD1. The CDR3 extends over 15 amino acids. Germline V lookup: CDR1 SGHRS, CDR2 YFSETQ. With V trimmed by 1 base and J by 4 bases, 7 bases remained unmatched. The CDR3 DNA sequence: TGCGCCAGCAGCTTGACAGGGCAGGGGGTCACTGAAGCTTTCTTT. The encoded protein is CASSLTGQGVTEAFF.

This clonotype was detected ten times or more. The chain is built from TRBV20-1 and TRBJ2-1; 15 nucleotides align to TRBD2. The V gene's germline CDR1 is DFQATT and CDR2 SNEGSKA (reference sequence). Losses at the gene ends were 1 base for V and 6 bases for J; bases not matched to a gene: 1. The CDR3 has 15 amino acids. The CDR3 spells CSARGTSGGANEQFF. CDR3 coding DNA: TGCAGTGCTAGAGGGACTAGCGGGGGGGCCAATGAGCAGTTCTTC.

This clonotype was observed at least ten times. The CDR3: CASSPLVSGRGYGYTF. DNA of the CDR3: TGTGCCAGCAGCCCCTTGGTGAGCGGGCGCGGTTATGGCTACACCTTC. The chain combines TRBV11-2 with TRBJ1-2; D is uncertain. CDR3 length: 16 amino acids. Germline CDR1 SGHAT, CDR2 FQNNGV. V shed 5 bases and J shed 5 bases, with 21 bases lying between them.

This clonotype was seen many times. V and J are TRBV4-3 and TRBJ2-5; D uncertain. The germline gives CDR1 LGHNA, CDR2 YSLEER. V lost 4 bases, J lost 5 bases, and 11 bases lay in between. There are 13 residues in the CDR3. As DNA, the CDR3 is TGCGCCAGCAGCCTTACAGTGGGGGAGACCCAGTACTTC. Translated, it gives CASSLTVGETQYF.

This clonotype has a handful of counts. V usage is TRBV5-1 and J usage is TRBJ2-6, with 9 bases fitting TRBD1. The germline V gene has CDR1 SGHRS and CDR2 YFSETQ. After removal of 4 bases from V and 7 bases from J, the junction contained 9 bases not matched to a gene. The length of the CDR3 is 16 residues. Here the CDR3 reads CASSTEQGAGANVLTF. For the CDR3, the DNA is TGCGCCAGCAGCACCGAACAGGGGGCGGGAGCCAACGTCCTGACTTTC.

This clonotype was recorded at least ten times. CDR3 amino acids: CASSLTGNEQFF. CDR3 DNA sequence: TGTGCCAGCAGCTTAACGGGGAATGAGCAGTTCTTC. The chain has TRBV7-2 and TRBJ2-1, with TRBD2 as a possible D gene (5 bases). The CDR3 has 12 amino acids. CDR1 SGHTA and CDR2 FQGNSA come from the germline V gene. V lost 2 bases to trimming and J lost 7 bases, with 6 bases between them.

The chain carries TRBV5-1 and TRBJ2-3, with a weak D call TRBD2 (6 bases). Germline values: CDR1 SGHRS, CDR2 YFSETQ. The CDR3 totals 16 residues. Trimming shortened V by 0 bases and J by 1 base, and 12 bases separated the two germline ends. CDR3 sequence: CASSLALGGGTDTQYF. CDR3 sequence (DNA): TGCGCCAGCAGCTTGGCCCTGGGCGGGGGCACAGATACGCAGTATTTT.

This clonotype was observed many times. The rearrangement links TRBV18 to TRBJ2-3; D gene uncertain. In germline, CDR1 is KGHSH, CDR2 LQKENI. The CDR3 runs 12 residues. Trimming cost V 2 bases and J 0 bases, with 0 bases left between them. The CDR3 DNA follows: TGTGCCAGCTCACCAAGCACAGATACGCAGTATTTT. It is translated as CASSPSTDTQYF.

The J gene is TRBJ2-3, the V gene TRBV9; D call uncertain. This CDR3 spans 13 amino acids. The germline V and J ends were trimmed by 4 bases and 6 bases, with 12 bases remaining between them. Germline-derived CDR1 and CDR2 are SGDLS and YYNGEE. The CDR3 reads CASSFKALDTQYF. The CDR3, as DNA: TGTGCCAGCAGCTTCAAGGCGTTGGATACGCAGTATTTT.

This clonotype was counted at least ten times. Here the CDR3 reads CASSSTTSPLHF. The CDR3 DNA reads TGTGCCAGCAGCTCTACTACTTCACCCCTCCACTTT. V and J are TRBV5-5 and TRBJ1-6; D is unresolved. Germline loops: CDR1 SGHKS, CDR2 YYEKEE (reference sequence). This CDR3 has 12 residues. V gave up 3 bases and J gave up 9 bases, with 7 bases separating them.

This clonotype was seen at least ten times. This chain joins TRBV4-3 and TRBJ1-1; D uncertain. V lost 0 bases and J lost 11, with 16 bases in between. This CDR3 has 14 amino acids. From germline, CDR1 is LGHNA and CDR2 YSLEER. Here the CDR3 reads CASSQDSTSGRAFF. CDR3 coding DNA: TGCGCCAGCAGCCAAGATTCGACCTCCGGTCGGGCTTTCTTT.

This clonotype was counted ten times or more. The chain carries TRBV29-1 and TRBJ1-1; D gene ambiguous. The germline gives CDR1 SQVTM, CDR2 ANQGSEA. V was cut by 7 bases and J by 1 base, with 7 bases left in between. This CDR3 is 11 amino acids long. CDR3 amino acids: CSAASNTEAFF. As DNA, the CDR3 is TGCAGCGCTGCCTCGAACACTGAAGCTTTCTTT. The entire variable domain, with the rest obtained from reference TRBV29-1 and TRBJ1-1, is as follows: SAVISQKPSRDICQRGTSLTIQCQVDSQVTMMFWYRQQPGQSLTLIATANQGSEATYESGFVIDKFPISRPNLTFSTLTVSNMSPEDSSIYLCSAASNTEAFFGQGTRLTVV.

There are many counts of this clonotype. The missing conserved phenylalanine or tryptophan at the end of this CDR3 makes a read error likely. It is unclear where the CDR3 begins or ends on the DNA, so no DNA is shown, and the CDR3 is as TCRdb lists it. The J gene is TRBJ2-5, the V gene TRBV5-3; the table's D call of TRBD1 was not tested on the DNA. Being an ORF, TRBV5-3 has a function that is uncertain. The CDR3 has 8 residues if both end residues are counted. The CDR3 loop reads CAADRWGP.

This clonotype was counted ten times or more. The chain has TRBV7-2 and TRBJ1-5; no clear D gene. CDR3 size: 13 residues. Trimming shortened V by 5 bases and J by 3 bases, and 8 bases separated the two germline ends. The germline V gene encodes CDR1 SGHTA and CDR2 FQGNSA. The CDR3 bases are TGTGCCAGCAGCCGGGTCCCCAATCAGCCCCAGCATTTT. The encoded protein is CASSRVPNQPQHF.